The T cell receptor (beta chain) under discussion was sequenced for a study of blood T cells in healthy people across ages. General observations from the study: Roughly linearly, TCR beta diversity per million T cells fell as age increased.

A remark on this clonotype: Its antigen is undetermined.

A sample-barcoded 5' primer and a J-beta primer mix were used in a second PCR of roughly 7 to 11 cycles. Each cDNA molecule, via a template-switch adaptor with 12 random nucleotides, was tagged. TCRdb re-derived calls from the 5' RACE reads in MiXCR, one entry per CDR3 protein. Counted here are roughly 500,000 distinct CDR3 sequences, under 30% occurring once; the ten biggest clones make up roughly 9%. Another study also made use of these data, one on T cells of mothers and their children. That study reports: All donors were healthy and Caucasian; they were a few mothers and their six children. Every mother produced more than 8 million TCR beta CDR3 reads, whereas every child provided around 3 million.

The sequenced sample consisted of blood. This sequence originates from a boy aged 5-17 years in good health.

This CDR3 reads CASSLELAGGPSVRYF. As DNA, the CDR3 is TGTGCCAGCAGCTTAGAACTAGCGGGGGGCCCCTCGGTTAGGTACTTC. This chain connects TRBV7-8 to TRBJ2-4; 12 bases are shared with TRBD2. Looked up from germline, CDR1 is SGHVS and CDR2 is FQNEAQ. This CDR3 contains 16 residues. The J segment lost 15 bases and the V segment lost 1 base, leaving 13 bases of the junction unmatched. The full variable domain, rest sourced from reference TRBV7-8 and TRBJ2-4, is GAGVSQSPRYKVAKRGQDVALRCDPISGHVSLFWYQQALGQGPEFLTYFQNEAQLDKSGLPSDRFFAERPEGSVSTLKIQRTQQEDSAVYLCASSLELAGGPSVRYFGAGTRLSVL.